Listed here are 27 T cell receptor beta chains from one sample, sequenced in a study of T cell responses to AZD1222 COVID-19 vaccine. Using immunoSEQ multiplex PCR, the repertoire was profiled, and TCRdb retains in-frame clones only, with some absent. The table records 150,000 to 200,000 clones, roughly nine tenths of them present only once. The sequenced sample was peripheral blood, obtained 28 days after the second AZD1222 dose. These receptors were collected from an adult who received the AZD1222 COVID-19 vaccine.

The chain recombines TRBV10-3 with TRBJ2-5; TRBD2 matches at 7 bases. CDR3 length: 13 residues. The germline V gene encodes CDR1 ENHRY and CDR2 SYGVKD. V was clipped by 6 bases and J by 2 bases; unmatched bases: 3. CDR3 in amino acids: CAIRAGEQETQYF. The CDR3 DNA follows: TGTGCCATCAGGGCGGGAGAGCAAGAGACCCAGTACTTC.

In this sample, this clone turned up once. The genes are TRBV29-1 and TRBJ1-3; D is ambiguous. CDR3 size: 15 residues. V dropped 4 bases and J dropped 0 bases, with 13 bases sitting between them. CDR1 is SQVTM, CDR2 ANQGSEA, per germline. CDR3 in amino acids: CSVVRSGDSGNTIYF. The CDR3 coding sequence is TGCAGCGTTGTTCGGTCGGGAGACTCTGGAAACACCATATATTTT.

The V and J genes are TRBV18 and TRBJ1-1; no firm D call. Trimming cost V 3 bases and J 5 bases, with 10 bases left between them. Germline CDR1 is KGHSH and CDR2 is LQKENI. The length of the CDR3 is 13 residues. The CDR3 sequence is CASSPQLVTEAFF. The CDR3 nucleotides read TGTGCCAGCTCACCCCAGCTGGTGACTGAAGCTTTCTTT. Filled out from reference TRBV18 and TRBJ1-1, the complete variable domain reads NAGVMQNPRHLVRRRGQEARLRCSPMKGHSHVYWYRQLPEEGLKFMVYLQKENIIDESGMPKERFSAEFPKEGPSILRIQQVVRGDSAAYFCASSPQLVTEAFFGQGTRLTVV.

The CDR3 DNA reads as TGTGCCAGTAGTATCCAGCCCGACTATAATTCACCCCTCCACTTT. This gives the protein CASSIQPDYNSPLHF. This chain uses TRBV19 with TRBJ1-6; no clear D gene. The CDR3 runs 15 residues. Germline V gives CDR1 LNHDA, CDR2 SQIVND (reference sequence). V shed 3 bases and J shed 3 bases, with 9 bases lying between them.

In regard to this clone: Its ends do not fully match the called genes, so a read error is possible. The rearrangement links TRBV7-8 to TRBJ2-7, with 8 bases identical to TRBD1. The germline V gene encodes CDR1 SGHVS and CDR2 FQNEAQ. CDR3 length equals 12 residues. Written as DNA, the CDR3 is TGTGCCAGCAGCTTAACGGACAGGGTTCGAGACTTC. Encoded protein: CASSLTDRVRDF.

This chain uses TRBV6-6 with TRBJ2-1, with D perhaps TRBD1 or TRBD2 (5 bases each). V was trimmed by 2 bases and J by 5 bases, leaving 16 bases between them. The germline V gene has CDR1 MNHNY and CDR2 SVGAGI (reference sequence). This CDR3 comprises 16 residues. The CDR3 region is CASSYPFLGTNNEQFF. The CDR3 coding sequence is TGTGCCAGCAGTTACCCATTCTTAGGGACGAACAATGAGCAGTTCTTC.

This clone showed up just once. This rearrangement joins TRBV2 to TRBJ1-6; possibly TRBD1 for D (5 bases). CDR1 and CDR2 (germline): SNHLY, FYNNEI. The CDR3 has 13 residues. V lost 6 bases, J lost 7 bases, and 10 bases lay in between. The CDR3 region is CASSWGGNSPLHF. The CDR3 DNA reads as TGTGCCAGCAGCTGGGGCGGGAATTCACCCCTCCACTTT.

The chain has TRBV19 and TRBJ1-2; weak D call: TRBD1 (6 bases). Germline V CDR1 and CDR2: LNHDA, SQIVND (reference sequence). Between the trimmed V and J ends, which lost 5 bases and 8 bases, there was a span of 21 bases. The CDR3 sequence is 15 residues long. The CDR3 DNA sequence: TGTGCCAGTAGTTTCCCGGGGGGGCCGAGAGACGGCTACACCTTC. It yields the protein CASSFPGGPRDGYTF.

This clone was counted a single time. V gene TRBV6-6 combines with J gene TRBJ2-3; TRBD1 aligns across 9 bases. The CDR3 extends over 15 amino acids. Germline V gene sequence: CDR1 MNHNY, CDR2 SVGAGI (reference sequence). After removal of 6 bases from V and 2 bases from J, the junction contained 6 bases not matched to a gene. CDR3 in amino acids: CASRGGQGDTDTQYF. The CDR3 DNA reads TGTGCCAGCAGGGGGGGACAGGGCGACACAGATACGCAGTATTTT.

This rearrangement joins TRBV15 to TRBJ2-7, with 7 bases fitting TRBD1. Germline CDR1 is LNHNV and CDR2 is YYDKDF (reference sequence). V was clipped by 2 bases and J by 7 bases; unmatched bases: 8. The CDR3 has 14 amino acids. The CDR3 sequence is CATSRLTGFGEQYF. The CDR3 DNA reads as TGTGCCACCAGCAGACTGACAGGGTTCGGAGAGCAGTACTTC.

V gene TRBV5-6 combines with J gene TRBJ2-5; TRBD2 matches 7 bases. CDR1 is SGHDT and CDR2 is YYEEEE in the germline V gene. Trimming cost V 5 bases and J 3 bases; bases outside gene matches: 4. The CDR3 is made up of 13 amino acids. This chain's CDR3 is CASSLSGEETQYF. CDR3 DNA sequence: TGTGCCAGCAGTTTAAGCGGGGAAGAGACCCAGTACTTC. Full variable domain (rest looked up from reference TRBV5-6 and TRBJ2-5): DAGVTQSPTHLIKTRGQQVTLRCSPKSGHDTVSWYQQALGQGPQFIFQYYEEEERQRGNFPDRFSGHQFPNYSSELNVNALLLGDSALYLCASSLSGEETQYFGPGTRLLVL.

The chain carries TRBV15 and TRBJ1-4, with D tentatively TRBD1 (6 bases). The CDR3 has 15 residues. CDR1 and CDR2 from the germline V gene are LNHNV and YYDKDF (reference sequence). V gave up 3 bases and J gave up 4 bases, with 12 bases separating them. The CDR3 nucleotides are TGTGCCACCAGCAGTGGGGGGCAGTATAATGAAAAACTGTTTTTT. Residues: CATSSGGQYNEKLFF. Together with reference TRBV15 and TRBJ1-4, the CDR3 gives the full variable domain: DAMVIQNPRYQVTQFGKPVTLSCSQTLNHNVMYWYQQKSSQAPKLLFHYYDKDFNNEADTPDNFQSRRPNTSFCFLDIRSPGLGDTAMYLCATSSGGQYNEKLFFGSGTQLSVL.

The CDR3 sequence: CASSTSGTGGAKNIQYF. The CDR3 region has the DNA TGTGCCAGCAGCACGTCCGGGACAGGGGGAGCCAAAAACATTCAGTACTTC. The V gene is TRBV7-9, the J gene TRBJ2-4; 11 bases are a match to TRBD1. The CDR3 sequence is 17 residues long. V gave up 5 bases and J gave up 0 bases; unmatched junction bases: 6. The germline CDR1 and CDR2 sequences are SEHNR and FQNEAQ (reference sequence).

This rearrangement joins TRBV19 to TRBJ1-4; possibly TRBD1 for D (6 bases). This CDR3 is built from 16 residues. The germline V and J ends were trimmed by 1 base and 0 bases, with 9 bases remaining between them. Germline V gene lookup returns CDR1 LNHDA and CDR2 SQIVND (reference sequence). This CDR3 is CASSIAGEATNEKLFF. The CDR3 DNA is TGTGCCAGTAGTATAGCAGGGGAAGCAACTAATGAAAAACTGTTTTTT.

The CDR3 spells CASSYGKGLPQHF. CDR3 bases: TGTGCCAGCAGTTACGGCAAGGGTCTGCCCCAGCATTTT. This chain connects TRBV6-5 to TRBJ1-5; no firm D call. Germline V gives CDR1 MNHEY, CDR2 SVGAGI. Trimming left V 2 bases short and J 9 bases short, with 11 bases between. The CDR3 extends over 13 amino acids.

V and J are TRBV28 and TRBJ2-7; no clear D. The CDR3 consists of 16 residues. Germline values: CDR1 MDHEN, CDR2 SYDVKM. Trimming removed 3 bases at V and 3 bases at J, with 18 bases between. CDR3 residues: CASSLYKRTRHYEQYF. CDR3 nucleotide sequence: TGTGCCAGCAGTTTGTATAAAAGGACCCGACACTACGAGCAGTACTTC.

This chain uses TRBV6-2 or TRBV6-3 with TRBJ1-5, with D unresolved. Trimming removed 4 bases at V and 0 bases at J, with 4 bases between. CDR3 length: 13 amino acids. Germline CDR1 and CDR2: MNHEY and SVGEGT. The CDR3 region is CASSSYSNQPQHF. CDR3 bases: TGTGCCAGCAGTTCCTATAGCAATCAGCCCCAGCATTTT.

DNA for the CDR3: TGTGCCAGCAGTGAATATCAGGGGTCGGGATTAGCTTCACCCCTCCACTTT. Amino acids: CASSEYQGSGLASPLHF. The chain links TRBV2 to TRBJ1-6; a possible D gene is TRBD1 (6 bases). Germline V gene data show CDR1 as SNHLY and CDR2 as FYNNEI. CDR3 length: 17 residues. The ends were cut back, 2 bases at V and 9 bases at J, with 20 bases in the middle.

Note on this clone: Other DNA sequences from this sample encode an identical CDR3 as well. The chain combines TRBV19 with TRBJ2-7, with D possibly being TRBD1 (6 bases). Germline V CDR1 and CDR2: LNHDA, SQIVND (reference sequence). The V end was cut by 4 bases, the J end by 2 bases, with 15 bases between. The CDR3 runs 15 residues. CDR3 sequence (DNA): TGTGCCAGTAGTACACAGGGAGAGGGGACCTACGAGCAGTACTTC. Amino acids: CASSTQGEGTYEQYF.

CDR3 sequence reads: CASSKEQGRNQPQHF. The CDR3 DNA is TGTGCCAGCAGCAAAGAACAGGGGCGCAATCAGCCCCAGCATTTT. This rearrangement joins TRBV5-5 to TRBJ1-5, with 7 bases fitting TRBD1. Germline CDR1 and CDR2: SGHKS and YYEKEE (reference sequence). V trimming: 4 bases; J trimming: 2 bases; junction bases outside the gene matches: 6. CDR3 length: 15 residues.

The rearrangement uses TRBV5-6 and TRBJ1-1; TRBD1 matches 7 bases. V dropped 3 bases and J dropped 3; count of bases not matched to a gene: 8. The CDR3 loop spans 15 amino acids. CDR1 and CDR2 from the germline V gene are SGHDT and YYEEEE. CDR3 nucleotides: TGTGCCAGCAGCTCCTTGGACAGGAGGTACACTGAAGCTTTCTTT. This encodes CASSSLDRRYTEAFF.

CDR3 in amino acids: CAVGTGPRGNTIYF. CDR3 nucleotide sequence: TGTGCCGTTGGGACAGGGCCGCGGGGAAACACCATATATTTT. V is TRBV6-5 and J is TRBJ1-3; 9 positions match TRBD1. The V and J ends lost 11 bases and 4 bases, in that order; junction bases with no gene match: 9. The CDR3 loop spans 14 amino acids. Germline-derived CDR1 and CDR2 are MNHEY and SVGAGI.

The chain uses TRBV7-2 and TRBJ2-2, with 8 bases identical to TRBD2. Trimming removed 8 bases from V and 3 bases from J; junction bases left unmatched: 5. There are 14 residues in the CDR3. Germline CDR1 is SGHTA and CDR2 is FQGNSA. CDR3 in DNA: TGTGCCAGCCGGCGGGGGGACCACACCGGGGAGCTGTTTTTT. As protein: CASRRGDHTGELFF.

This chain joins TRBV5-8 and TRBJ2-7; 7 nucleotides line up with TRBD1. V shed 0 bases, J shed 0 bases, and the junction held 0 bases outside the gene matches. The CDR3 covers 14 residues. Germline-derived CDR1 and CDR2 are SGHTS and YDEGEE. The chain's CDR3 is CASSLGQGSYEQYF. For the CDR3, the DNA is TGTGCCAGCAGCTTGGGACAGGGCTCCTACGAGCAGTACTTC.

This rearrangement joins TRBV4-1 to TRBJ2-1; D gene ambiguous. CDR1 and CDR2 from the germline V gene are MGHRA and YSYEKL. The CDR3 is 13 amino acids. The V gene lost 2 bases and the J gene lost 4 bases, with 6 bases spanning the gap. In DNA, the CDR3 is TGCGCCAGCAGCCAACTACTGTACAATGAGCAGTTCTTC. It is translated as CASSQLLYNEQFF.

V and J are TRBV5-1 and TRBJ1-2; D uncertain. Germline V gene data show CDR1 as SGHRS and CDR2 as YFSETQ. The CDR3 loop spans 14 amino acids. V dropped 0 bases and J dropped 4 bases, with 10 bases sitting between them. This CDR3 reads CASSLDGSIYGYTF. The CDR3 region has the DNA TGCGCCAGCAGCTTGGACGGCAGTATCTATGGCTACACCTTC.

The rearrangement uses TRBV6-5 and TRBJ1-5; the D gene is possibly TRBD1 (6 bases). Germline V gives CDR1 MNHEY, CDR2 SVGAGI. The CDR3 runs 13 residues. V was cut by 6 bases and J by 1 base, with 7 bases left in between. CDR3 in DNA: TGTGCCAGCAGAGGGGGGAGCAATCAGCCCCAGCATTTT. Its translation: CASRGGSNQPQHF.